The T cell receptor beta chain described here comes from a study of OX40 agonist ivuxolimab in advanced cancers. As for the study in general: Patients were given ivuxolimab, an antibody that agonizes OX40 (CD134). Prior checkpoint blockade (anti-PD-1, anti-PD-L1 or anti-CTLA-4) was permitted; about 40% had it. General study findings and limits: Expanded clones belonging to CD8+ T cells outnumbered, on average, those of CD4+.

The CDR3 length is 15 residues. The germline CDR1 and CDR2 sequences are SNHLY and FYNNEI. V dropped 6 bases and J dropped 8; count of bases not matched to a gene: 12. Of note for this clone: The antigen remains unidentified.

Produced via immunoSEQ multiplex PCR; TCRdb's table is partial and in-frame only. The profile covers about 78,000 clones, with more than 80% appearing a single time and around 0.48% taken by the ten largest. Anyone with autoimmune disease history or systemic immunosuppression was excluded. This sequence was found in an adult with an advanced solid tumor such as melanoma, head and neck, liver or kidney cancer. This chain joins TRBV2 and TRBJ1-4; 7 nucleotides line up with TRBD1. The sample here was CD4+ or CD8+ T cells sorted from blood, taken in a trial of the OX40 agonist ivuxolimab. CDR3 in DNA: TGTGCCAGCAGGGCAGGCACAGGGGATACCGAAAAACTGTTTTTT. Translation gives CASRAGTGDTEKLFF.